Each of the 2 T cell receptor beta chains below was sequenced from the same sample in a study of naive and memory T cell subsets. The SP2 primer and nested alpha and beta constant region primers amplified ligated cDNA in four rounds. TCRdb re-derived calls from the UMI-ligation and nested PCR reads in MiXCR, one entry per CDR3 protein. The sample carries tens of thousands of distinct CDR3 sequences, less than 8.5% recorded once. Treatment defined: skin biopsy from PPD injection site in Mantoux-positive individual. TCR cDNA received a 3' ligated oligonucleotide that carried a UMI. Sequencing was performed on skin, taken from a tuberculin skin test site. These receptor sequences come from an adult in good health.

The table lists this clonotype with many counts. V usage is TRBV12-5 and J usage is TRBJ2-7; D is unclear. V was pared by 5 bases and J by 3 bases, with 5 bases between. CDR3 size: 11 residues. CDR1 and CDR2 from the germline V gene are LGHNT and FRNRAP. CDR3 in DNA: TGTGCTAGTGGTCCCAGCTACGAGCAGTACTTC. Translation gives CASGPSYEQYF.

This clonotype came up many times. This chain joins TRBV3-1 and TRBJ1-1; no definite D call. The CDR3 extends over 14 amino acids. V gave up 1 base and J gave up 11 bases, with 17 bases separating them. Germline loops: CDR1 LGHDT, CDR2 YNNKEL (reference sequence). DNA of the CDR3: TGTGCCAGCAGCCAAGCCCCACATGCAGATCGGGCTTTCTTT. Protein product: CASSQAPHADRAFF.